This TCR beta chain was captured in a study of blood T cell repertoires in COVID-19 (dated by TCRdb to between 2020 and 2021). General notes on the study: Collaborator samples came from the United States, Italy and Spain and covered acute and convalescent phases of COVID-19. The material from the prospective study consisted of cDNA or gDNA derived from T cells, B-cell-depleted T cells, or PBMCs. The dataset comprised deeply sampled blood TCRbeta repertoires from subjects exposed to, actively infected with, or recovered from COVID-19. A freely available public database, intended as a resource for researchers studying the immune response to SARS-CoV-2, is where the repertoires were released. Samples came from the ongoing ImmuneRACE study (first 160 participants) plus 1,254 subjects from 6 global collaborators. A de-identified subject ID, COVID-19 status, age in years and sex were almost always included in the sample metadata. Where available, HLA class I and class II types were taken from metadata supplied by the sample provider and were not determined by assay-based typing.

In regard to this clone: It has no known antigen specificity. One base away there is no much larger clone; base qualities are not given.

The immunoSEQ Assay, a bias-controlled multiplex PCR, was used to amplify TCRbeta CDR3 regions from genomic DNA. In the original analysis: The number of nucleated cells in each sample was estimated from the amplification of reference gene primers within the assay. To quantify the absolute abundance of each unique TCRbeta CDR3 rearrangement, sequence reads were collapsed and filtered. For each sample, productive Simpson clonality was calculated by taking the square root of Simpson's diversity index across productive rearrangements. TCRdb carries this immuneACCESS record with in-frame sequences only. Its versions omit some clonotypes, under half of them owing to an unresolved V gene in the studies checked, with the rest unexplained. Clonal size and the V and J genes are those of that table, whereas D and trimming came from the DNA. This sample has over 80,000 clones in its table, and around 90% of those were observed once. Roughly 1.8% of the sample belongs to the ten largest clones.

Whole blood was collected in K2EDTA tubes by collaborating institutions according to the institutions' own protocols. Collaborator samples were shipped for TCRbeta analysis as frozen whole blood, isolated PBMCs, or DNA extracted from either sample type. A distance of 13 bases separates the germline ends of V and J, which lose 0 bases and 3 bases respectively. Reading the germline V gene gives CDR1 SGHRS and CDR2 YFSETQ. Reading from cysteine to phenylalanine, the CDR3 counts 15 amino acids. Only the CDR3 DNA is retained, 45 bases long and in frame from the first base. The study at large found these results: The quantity of clinical and demographic metadata differed by source and by participant and was supplied without curation.

The sequencing input was peripheral blood. The sequence joins TRBV5-1 to TRBJ2-7; the best D guess is TRBD2, with 5 bases matching. The sequence derives from a human donor with active COVID-19. The donor label of this sample is uncertain. The sequenced DNA is TGCGCCAGCAGCTTGGAGAACGGGGTGGGCTACGAGCAGTACTTC. Its translation reads: CASSLENGVGYEQYF.